A single sample is the source of the 14 T cell receptor beta chains below, sequenced in a study of T cell changes during pregnancy in multiple sclerosis. The repertoire was sequenced with immunoSEQ multiplex PCR; TCRdb's copy has only in-frame clones and lacks some. Of approximately 52,000 clones in the sample, roughly 88% are singletons; the top ten hold roughly 1.2%. The source was CD4+ T cells from peripheral blood mononuclear cells, collected in the second trimester of pregnancy. The receptors come from a female donor with multiple sclerosis, enrolled in a pregnancy study.

This clone came up once. The chain recombines TRBV4-2 with TRBJ2-1; TRBD1 agrees at 12 bases. V was pared by 4 bases and J by 8 bases, with 6 bases of the junction left unmatched. Germline V gene lookup returns CDR1 LGHNA and CDR2 YNFKEQ. The CDR3 contains 15 residues. As DNA, the CDR3 is TGTGCCAGCAGCCTACCGGGACAGGGGGCAGATGAGCAGTTCTTC. Its protein product is CASSLPGQGADEQFF.

This rearrangement joins TRBV5-4 to TRBJ2-1; TRBD1 is a possible D gene (5 bases). CDR3 size: 12 residues. The V gene lost 0 bases and the J gene lost 15 bases, with 13 bases spanning the gap. Germline V gene sequence: CDR1 SGHNT, CDR2 YYREEE (reference sequence). The CDR3 DNA reads as TGTGCCAGCAGCTTGGGAGATCAGGGTTGGTTCTTC. Translating it yields CASSLGDQGWFF.

The V gene is TRBV19, the J gene TRBJ2-6, with D tentatively TRBD2 (5 bases). Per germline, CDR1 LNHDA and CDR2 SQIVND (reference sequence). The CDR3 length is 16 residues. Trimming removed 8 bases from V and 1 base from J, with 15 bases in between. The CDR3 bases are TGTGCCAGTTTCCGGGGTTTAGGGTCTGGGGCCAACGTCCTGACTTTC. This encodes CASFRGLGSGANVLTF.

This clone was recorded only once. The gene calls are TRBV6-1 and TRBJ2-1, with TRBD1 identical over 8 bases. Germline assignment: CDR1 MNHNS and CDR2 SASEGT. The CDR3 loop spans 15 amino acids. V trimming: 6 bases; J trimming: 2 bases; junction bases outside the gene matches: 6. This CDR3 reads CASRSPGQAYNEQFF. CDR3 in DNA: TGTGCCAGCAGGAGTCCGGGACAGGCCTACAATGAGCAGTTCTTC.

The chain combines TRBV19 with TRBJ1-5, with unresolved D. Trimming cost V 3 bases and J 5 bases, with 11 bases left between them. From germline, CDR1 is LNHDA and CDR2 SQIVND (reference sequence). The CDR3 totals 14 residues. The CDR3 nucleotides are TGTGCCAGTAGTATGACCGGTCGGGATCAGCCCCAGCATTTT. This encodes CASSMTGRDQPQHF.

The rearrangement links TRBV18 to TRBJ2-7; 8 bases match TRBD2. The ends lost 5 bases at V and 2 bases at J; junction bases unmatched: 5. Germline V CDR1 and CDR2: KGHSH, LQKENI. This CDR3 region has 14 residues. The CDR3 nucleotides read TGTGCCAGCTCAACAACTAGCGGCGCCTACGAGCAGTACTTC. Encoded protein: CASSTTSGAYEQYF.

The gene calls are TRBV30 and TRBJ1-1, with a possible D match to TRBD1 (5 bases). CDR1 and CDR2 (germline): GTSNPN, SVGIG (reference sequence). The CDR3 spans 14 residues. The V end lost 5 bases, the J end lost 6 bases, and 19 bases lay between the germline ends. For the CDR3, the DNA is TGTGCCTGGGAGCGGGGCCAAACAGGCTCTGAAGCTTTCTTT. It codes for CAWERGQTGSEAFF.

The chain combines TRBV5-1 with TRBJ2-7; possibly TRBD2 for D (6 bases). Germline CDR1 is SGHRS and CDR2 is YFSETQ. V was clipped by 4 bases and J by 4 bases, with 18 bases between them. This CDR3 spans 15 amino acids. CDR3 nucleotide sequence: TGCGCCAGCAGCCCGGACTACCCGAGCCGTTACGAGCAGTACTTC. Translation gives CASSPDYPSRYEQYF.

The chain has TRBV9 and TRBJ1-5, with 11 bases aligning to TRBD1. The CDR3 is 16 amino acids. Trimming cost V 4 bases and J 3 bases; bases outside gene matches: 6. Germline assignment: CDR1 SGDLS and CDR2 YYNGEE. CDR3 sequence (DNA): TGTGCCAGCAGCCCCGGGACAGGGGGAACCAATCAGCCCCAGCATTTT. This encodes CASSPGTGGTNQPQHF.

The gene calls are TRBV28 and TRBJ2-3; no clear D gene. CDR1 is MDHEN, CDR2 SYDVKM, per germline. The CDR3 is 13 residues long. The V end was cut by 2 bases, the J end by 0 bases, with 3 bases between. The CDR3 region has the DNA TGTGCCAGCAGTTTAGGCAGCACAGATACGCAGTATTTT. This codes for CASSLGSTDTQYF.

The chain employs TRBV5-1 and TRBJ2-3, with TRBD1 as a possible D gene (6 bases). The V gene's germline CDR1 is SGHRS and CDR2 YFSETQ. With 1 base removed from V and 5 bases from J, the gap between germline ends came to 17 bases. The CDR3 sequence is 16 residues long. The CDR3 sequence is CASSLQFGQGKDTQYF. Written as DNA, the CDR3 is TGCGCCAGCAGCTTGCAATTCGGGCAGGGGAAAGATACGCAGTATTTT.

Remarks on this clone: Within the sample, other DNA sequences also encode this same CDR3. The chain couples TRBV9 to TRBJ1-4, with TRBD1 identical over 8 bases. The CDR3 contains 14 residues. The junction had 3 bases not matched to a gene; V was cut back by 3 bases and J by 5 bases. CDR1 is SGDLS, CDR2 YYNGEE, per germline. CDR3 sequence (DNA): TGTGCCAGCAGCGCCCGGACAGGGAATGAAAAACTGTTTTTT. Translating gives CASSARTGNEKLFF.

The V gene is TRBV6-1, the J gene TRBJ2-7, with TRBD1 matching 9 bases. Germline-derived CDR1 and CDR2 are MNHNS and SASEGT. The CDR3 covers 15 residues. V shed 4 bases, J shed 0 bases, and the junction held 4 bases outside the gene matches. CDR3 coding DNA: TGTGCCAGCAGTGGATGGACAGGGGTCTCCTACGAGCAGTACTTC. Protein: CASSGWTGVSYEQYF.

The chain uses TRBV30 and TRBJ1-5; no reliable D call. CDR1 is GTSNPN, CDR2 SVGIG, per germline (reference sequence). The V and J ends lost 1 base and 0 bases respectively, with 19 bases between them. This CDR3 comprises 18 residues. The CDR3 here is CAWSGRDLPLYSNQPQHF. CDR3 coding DNA: TGTGCCTGGAGTGGCCGCGACTTACCTTTATATAGCAATCAGCCCCAGCATTTT.